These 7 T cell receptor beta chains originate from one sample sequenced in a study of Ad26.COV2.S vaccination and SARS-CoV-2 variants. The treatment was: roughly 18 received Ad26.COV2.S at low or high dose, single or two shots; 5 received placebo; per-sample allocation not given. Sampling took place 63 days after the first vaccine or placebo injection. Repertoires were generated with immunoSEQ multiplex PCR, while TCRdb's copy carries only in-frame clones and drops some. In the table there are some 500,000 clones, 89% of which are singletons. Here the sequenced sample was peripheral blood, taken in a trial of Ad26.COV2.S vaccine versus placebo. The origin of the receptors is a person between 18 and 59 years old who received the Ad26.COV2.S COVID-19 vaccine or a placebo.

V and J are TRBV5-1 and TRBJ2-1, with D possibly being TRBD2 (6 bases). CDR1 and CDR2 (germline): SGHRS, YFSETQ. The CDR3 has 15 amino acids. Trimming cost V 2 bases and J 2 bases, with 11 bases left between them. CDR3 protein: CASSFLSGAYNEQFF. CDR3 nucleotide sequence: TGCGCCAGCAGCTTTCTTAGCGGAGCCTACAATGAGCAGTTCTTC. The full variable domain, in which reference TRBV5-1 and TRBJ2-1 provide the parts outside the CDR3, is KAGVTQTPRYLIKTRGQQVTLSCSPISGHRSVSWYQQTPGQGLQFLFEYFSETQRNKGNFPGRFSGRQFSNSRSEMNVSTLELGDSALYLCASSFLSGAYNEQFFGPGTRLTVL.

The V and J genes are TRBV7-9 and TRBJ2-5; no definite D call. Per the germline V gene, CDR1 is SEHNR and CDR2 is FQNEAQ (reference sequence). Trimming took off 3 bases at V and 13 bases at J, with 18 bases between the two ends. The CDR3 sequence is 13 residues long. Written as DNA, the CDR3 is TGTGCCAGCAGCTTTGAGCGTGTATCTGGGGTGTACTTC. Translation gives CASSFERVSGVYF. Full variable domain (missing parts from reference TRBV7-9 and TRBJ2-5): DTGVSQNPRHKITKRGQNVTFRCDPISEHNRLYWYRQTLGQGPEFLTYFQNEAQLEKSRLLSDRFSAERPKGSFSTLEIQRTEQGDSAMYLCASSFERVSGVYFGPGTRLLVL.

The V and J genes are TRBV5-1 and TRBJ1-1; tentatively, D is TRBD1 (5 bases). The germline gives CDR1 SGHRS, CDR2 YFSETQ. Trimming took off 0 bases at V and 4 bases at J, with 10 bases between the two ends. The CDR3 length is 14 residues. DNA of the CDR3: TGCGCCAGCAGCTTGGGCAGGGTGAGCACTGAAGCTTTCTTT. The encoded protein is CASSLGRVSTEAFF.

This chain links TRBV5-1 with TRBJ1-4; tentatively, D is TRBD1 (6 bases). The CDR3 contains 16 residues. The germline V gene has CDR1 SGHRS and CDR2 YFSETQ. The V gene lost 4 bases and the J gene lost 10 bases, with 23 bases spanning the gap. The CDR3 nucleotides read TGCGCCAGCAGCCCGGGCTTGGACAGACGTTCTGGAAAACTGTTTTTT. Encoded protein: CASSPGLDRRSGKLFF.

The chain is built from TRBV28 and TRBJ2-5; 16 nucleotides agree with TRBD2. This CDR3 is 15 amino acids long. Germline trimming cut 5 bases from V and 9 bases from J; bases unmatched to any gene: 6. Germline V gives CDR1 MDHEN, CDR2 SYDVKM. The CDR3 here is CASSPLGTSGRAQYF. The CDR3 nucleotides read TGTGCCAGCAGTCCTCTCGGGACTAGCGGGAGGGCCCAGTACTTC. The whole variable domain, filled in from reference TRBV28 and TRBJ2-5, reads DVKVTQSSRYLVKRTGEKVFLECVQDMDHENMFWYRQDPGLGLRLIYFSYDVKMKEKGDIPEGYSVSREKKERFSLILESASTNQTSMYLCASSPLGTSGRAQYFGPGTRLLVL.

The CDR3 nucleotides read TGCGCCAGCAGCTTCGGGAGCTCCTATAATTCACCCCTCCACTTT. It codes for CASSFGSSYNSPLHF. The genes are TRBV5-1 and TRBJ1-6; D unresolved. V was pared by 2 bases and J by 0 bases, with 6 bases between. Germline CDR1 reads SGHRS; CDR2 reads YFSETQ. CDR3 size: 15 residues.

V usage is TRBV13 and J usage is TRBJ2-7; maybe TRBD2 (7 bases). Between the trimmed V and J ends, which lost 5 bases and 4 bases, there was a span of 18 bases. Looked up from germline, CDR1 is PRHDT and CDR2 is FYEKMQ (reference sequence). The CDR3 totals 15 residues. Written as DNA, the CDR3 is TGTGCCAGCAGCGCGTGGACAGCGGGATTGTACGAGCAGTACTTC. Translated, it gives CASSAWTAGLYEQYF.